The 31 T cell receptor beta chains listed next were all sequenced from one sample in a study of OX40 agonist ivuxolimab in advanced cancers. Profiled with immunoSEQ multiplex PCR; TCRdb holds only in-frame clones, not every one. The sample has 74,000 or so clones; more than 70% are singletons. Source: CD4+ or CD8+ T cells sorted from blood, taken in a trial of the OX40 agonist ivuxolimab. Receptors were obtained from an adult with an advanced solid tumor such as melanoma, head and neck, liver or kidney cancer.

This chain links TRBV28 with TRBJ1-1, with D hard to call. With 4 bases removed from V and 11 bases from J, the gap between germline ends came to 11 bases. CDR1 is MDHEN and CDR2 is SYDVKM in the germline V gene. The CDR3 has 11 amino acids. The CDR3 loop is CASSYVLEAFF. As DNA, the CDR3 is TGTGCCAGCAGTTATGTCCTTGAGGCTTTCTTT.

The chain couples TRBV19 to TRBJ2-1, with 10 positions matching TRBD2. Germline-derived CDR1 and CDR2 are LNHDA and SQIVND (reference sequence). The CDR3 has 19 amino acids. Unmatched junction bases numbered 11, after V lost 1 base and J lost 2 bases. The CDR3 region has the DNA TGTGCCAGTAGTATAGGAAATCAGATACTAGCGGGACCCTACAATGAGCAGTTCTTC. Its protein product is CASSIGNQILAGPYNEQFF.

The rearrangement links TRBV11-2 to TRBJ2-5; no definite D call. Trimming left V 1 base short and J 1 base short, with 10 bases between. The CDR3 has 15 amino acids. Germline loops: CDR1 SGHAT, CDR2 FQNNGV. CDR3 in amino acids: CASSLAWTVQETQYF. The CDR3 DNA reads as TGTGCCAGCAGCTTAGCCTGGACGGTCCAAGAGACCCAGTACTTC.

This rearrangement joins TRBV19 to TRBJ1-2; 11 bases map to TRBD1. Germline lookup yields CDR1 LNHDA and CDR2 SQIVND (reference sequence). The CDR3 consists of 14 residues. Trimming took 6 bases from V and 6 from J; bases not matched to a gene: 6. The CDR3 nucleotides are TGTGCCAGTAGGCGGGACAGGGGGTACCATGGCTACACCTTC. Protein: CASRRDRGYHGYTF.

The chain carries TRBV2 and TRBJ2-2; 8 bases map to TRBD1. The CDR3 has 16 residues. J was trimmed by 4 bases and V by 6 bases; bases with no gene match: 10. Germline-derived CDR1 and CDR2 are SNHLY and FYNNEI. The CDR3, as DNA: TGTGCCAGCAGGGGCAGGGGGCAGGGGAGCACCGGGGAGCTGTTTTTT. Translated: CASRGRGQGSTGELFF.

The chain joins TRBV5-6 to TRBJ1-6; 8 bases map to TRBD1. From germline, CDR1 is SGHDT and CDR2 YYEEEE. The ends lost 2 bases at V and 8 bases at J; junction bases unmatched: 6. The CDR3 covers 15 residues. The CDR3 loop is CASSFRDRPYSPLHF. The CDR3 DNA reads TGTGCCAGCAGCTTCCGGGACAGGCCTTATTCACCCCTCCACTTT.

This clone was counted once. Compared with germline, one end of the junction differs, possibly owing to a read error. J is TRBJ2-1 and V is TRBV5-1; no reliable D call. CDR1 is SGHRS, CDR2 YFSETQ, per germline. The CDR3 sequence is 14 residues long. The CDR3 loop is CASSFVGIYNEQFF. CDR3 coding DNA: TGTGCCAGCAGCTTCGTAGGCATCTACAATGAGCAGTTCTTC.

The V and J genes are TRBV6-5 and TRBJ1-3, with 7 bases aligning to TRBD1. The CDR3 runs 14 residues. The ends lost 5 bases at V and 5 bases at J; junction bases unmatched: 6. CDR1 and CDR2 from the germline V gene are MNHEY and SVGAGI. CDR3 sequence: CASSVRDSRNTIYF. CDR3 in DNA: TGTGCCAGCAGTGTGCGGGACAGCAGAAACACCATATATTTT.

V is TRBV11-2 and J is TRBJ1-1; tentatively, D is TRBD1 (6 bases). This CDR3 contains 13 residues. V dropped 3 bases and J dropped 5 bases, with 10 bases sitting between them. Germline V CDR1 and CDR2: SGHAT, FQNNGV. The chain's CDR3 is CASSFEQGTEAFF. The CDR3 DNA is TGTGCCAGCAGCTTCGAACAGGGAACTGAAGCTTTCTTT.

In this sample, this clone turned up once. The V gene is TRBV5-4, the J gene TRBJ2-3; the match to TRBD2 covers 9 bases. Trimming cost V 2 bases and J 4 bases; bases outside gene matches: 11. This CDR3 comprises 17 residues. Germline CDR1 reads SGHNT; CDR2 reads YYREEE (reference sequence). CDR3 sequence reads: CASSLSGSGSGADTQYF. As DNA, the CDR3 is TGTGCCAGCAGCTTATCGGGTAGCGGGAGTGGGGCAGATACGCAGTATTTT. The full variable domain, completed using reference TRBV5-4 and TRBJ2-3, is ETGVTQSPTHLIKTRGQQVTLRCSSQSGHNTVSWYQQALGQGPQFIFQYYREEENGRGNFPPRFSGLQFPNYSSELNVNALELDDSALYLCASSLSGSGSGADTQYFGPGTRLTVL.

This sequence joins TRBV5-1 and TRBJ2-3; D may be TRBD2 (5 bases). The length of the CDR3 is 13 residues. CDR1 SGHRS and CDR2 YFSETQ come from the germline V gene. The ends were cut back, 2 bases at V and 2 bases at J, with 6 bases in the middle. CDR3: CASSFRDTDTQYF. Here the CDR3 DNA reads TGCGCCAGCAGCTTCCGGGACACAGATACGCAGTATTTT.

This clone was found once. The rearrangement uses TRBV6-5 and TRBJ2-7; a possible D gene is TRBD1 (6 bases). The CDR3 is made up of 14 amino acids. The ends were cut back, 4 bases at V and 2 bases at J, with 12 bases in the middle. Germline CDR1 is MNHEY and CDR2 is SVGAGI. In nucleotides, the CDR3 is TGTGCCAGCAGTTCCCCCGACAGGACCTACGAGCAGTACTTC. It specifies CASSSPDRTYEQYF.

This clone has only one observation. This chain links TRBV14 with TRBJ1-1, with D unresolved. The CDR3 loop spans 15 amino acids. V lost 0 bases and J lost 1, with 9 bases in between. The germline gives CDR1 SGHDN, CDR2 FVKESK. CDR3 DNA sequence: TGTGCCAGCAGCCAAGAATGGGGAGAGAACACTGAAGCTTTCTTT. Translating it yields CASSQEWGENTEAFF.

The CDR3 here is CASSPNLGRGGTGELFF. The CDR3 DNA follows: TGTGCCAGCAGTCCCAACTTGGGACGGGGGGGCACCGGGGAGCTGTTTTTT. The gene calls are TRBV28 and TRBJ2-2; 8 nucleotides agree with TRBD2. This CDR3 spans 17 amino acids. The germline gives CDR1 MDHEN, CDR2 SYDVKM. Losses at the gene ends were 5 bases for V and 4 bases for J; bases not matched to a gene: 12.

The J gene is TRBJ2-3, the V gene TRBV9; 9 positions agree with TRBD1. The CDR3 covers 18 residues. The J segment lost 0 bases and the V segment lost 3 bases, leaving 11 bases of the junction unmatched. Germline lookup yields CDR1 SGDLS and CDR2 YYNGEE. The CDR3 spells CASSDMGQGRPSTDTQYF. CDR3 nucleotides: TGTGCCAGCAGCGACATGGGACAGGGCCGACCTAGCACAGATACGCAGTATTTT.

The chain has TRBV6-7 and TRBJ2-6, with D perhaps matching TRBD2 (7 bases). TRBV6-7 is an ORF, and what it does is uncertain. CDR3 length: 19 residues. The V end lost 6 bases, the J end lost 0 bases, and 21 bases lay between the germline ends. CDR3 sequence reads: CASRGNREGFSSGANVLTF. In DNA, the CDR3 is TGTGCCAGCAGAGGCAACAGGGAGGGATTCAGCTCTGGGGCCAACGTCCTGACTTTC.

This clone was picked up one time. The chain uses TRBV28 and TRBJ2-3, with D perhaps matching TRBD2 (6 bases). This CDR3 is 14 amino acids long. Trimming removed 8 bases at V and 2 bases at J, with 14 bases between. Per germline, CDR1 MDHEN and CDR2 SYDVKM. The CDR3 reads CASRETLPTDTQYF. Here the CDR3 DNA reads TGTGCCAGCCGGGAGACACTCCCCACAGATACGCAGTATTTT.

The table lists this clone with a count of one. The rearrangement joins TRBV7-9 to TRBJ2-1; 13 bases agree with TRBD2. This CDR3 spans 16 amino acids. Losses at the gene ends were 5 bases for V and 8 bases for J; bases not matched to a gene: 9. Per the germline V gene, CDR1 is SEHNR and CDR2 is FQNEAQ (reference sequence). This CDR3 reads CASSRGLAGEEDEQFF. The CDR3, as DNA: TGTGCCAGCAGCAGAGGACTAGCGGGAGAGGAAGATGAGCAGTTCTTC.

This chain joins TRBV5-5 and TRBJ1-5; 9 nucleotides align to TRBD1. Germline V CDR1 and CDR2: SGHKS, YYEKEE (reference sequence). V gave up 3 bases and J gave up 1 base; unmatched junction bases: 2. CDR3 length: 15 amino acids. CDR3 sequence (DNA): TGTGCCAGCAGCTCGACAGGGGGGAGCAATCAGCCCCAGCATTTT. It encodes CASSSTGGSNQPQHF.

The chain couples TRBV11-2 to TRBJ2-3, with D perhaps matching TRBD1 (6 bases). CDR1 is SGHAT and CDR2 is FQNNGV in the germline V gene. V was pared by 4 bases and J by 5 bases, with 16 bases between. The CDR3 sequence is 15 residues long. The CDR3 DNA reads as TGTGCCAGCAGCTCCAGGGGTGGGCCCGGAGATACGCAGTATTTT. Its translation is CASSSRGGPGDTQYF.

The chain combines TRBV4-2 with TRBJ1-3; D is undetermined. Per germline, CDR1 LGHNA and CDR2 YNFKEQ. Trimming pared 0 bases from V and 4 bases from J, leaving 10 bases between. CDR3 length: 15 residues. The CDR3 DNA is TGTGCCAGCAGCCAAGATTGGAGGTTAGGAAACACCATATATTTT. It is translated as CASSQDWRLGNTIYF.

V gene TRBV7-9 combines with J gene TRBJ2-5, with 11 nucleotides matching TRBD2. Trimming took 5 bases from V and 1 from J; bases not matched to a gene: 3. Germline V CDR1 and CDR2: SEHNR, FQNEAQ (reference sequence). This CDR3 spans 15 amino acids. CDR3 DNA sequence: TGTGCCAGCAGCAGCCTAGCGGGGGGCCAAGAGACCCAGTACTTC. This translates into CASSSLAGGQETQYF.

The CDR3 DNA sequence: TGTGCCAGCAGCTTATTGGGTGAAGCTTTCTTT. Protein sequence: CASSLLGEAFF. The genes are TRBV7-9 and TRBJ1-1, with D hard to call. The CDR3 contains 11 residues. V lost 2 bases and J 7 bases, leaving 5 bases between the germline ends. Germline CDR1 SEHNR, CDR2 FQNEAQ (reference sequence).

The J gene is TRBJ2-7, the V gene TRBV6-5; tentatively, D is TRBD1 (5 bases). The CDR3 is made up of 14 amino acids. Trimming pared 2 bases from V and 6 bases from J, leaving 14 bases between. Germline V gene sequence: CDR1 MNHEY, CDR2 SVGAGI. The CDR3: CASSYLSLQGEQYF. The CDR3 DNA reads as TGTGCCAGCAGTTACCTGTCACTCCAGGGCGAGCAGTACTTC.

V usage is TRBV7-9 and J usage is TRBJ2-1, with 11 bases fitting TRBD2. The CDR3 length is 14 residues. The germline CDR1 and CDR2 sequences are SEHNR and FQNEAQ (reference sequence). Germline trimming cut 8 bases from V and 5 bases from J; bases unmatched to any gene: 5. The CDR3 protein is CASDTSGGHNEQFF. DNA of the CDR3: TGTGCCAGCGATACTAGCGGGGGCCACAATGAGCAGTTCTTC. The whole variable domain, filled in from reference TRBV7-9 and TRBJ2-1, reads DTGVSQNPRHKITKRGQNVTFRCDPISEHNRLYWYRQTLGQGPEFLTYFQNEAQLEKSRLLSDRFSAERPKGSFSTLEIQRTEQGDSAMYLCASDTSGGHNEQFFGPGTRLTVL.

The rearrangement uses TRBV5-1 and TRBJ1-5, with D possibly matching TRBD1 (5 bases). The CDR3 has 15 residues. In germline, CDR1 is SGHRS, CDR2 YFSETQ. With 4 bases removed from V and 2 bases from J, the gap between germline ends came to 13 bases. CDR3 region: CASSPGQGRNQPQHF. CDR3 in DNA: TGCGCCAGCAGCCCAGGACAAGGCCGCAATCAGCCCCAGCATTTT. The whole variable domain, filled in from reference TRBV5-1 and TRBJ1-5, reads KAGVTQTPRYLIKTRGQQVTLSCSPISGHRSVSWYQQTPGQGLQFLFEYFSETQRNKGNFPGRFSGRQFSNSRSEMNVSTLELGDSALYLCASSPGQGRNQPQHFGDGTRLSIL.

The V and J genes are TRBV5-4 and TRBJ2-7; TRBD1 matches at 8 bases. CDR3 length: 13 residues. J gave up 7 bases and V 4 bases, and 7 bases lay outside the gene matches. Germline V gene data show CDR1 as SGHNT and CDR2 as YYREEE (reference sequence). The chain's CDR3 is CASSMQTGVEQYF. The CDR3 nucleotides are TGTGCCAGCAGCATGCAGACAGGGGTTGAGCAGTACTTC.

This sequence joins TRBV7-6 and TRBJ2-5, with TRBD1 matching 7 bases. The CDR3 spans 18 residues. Germline CDR1 and CDR2: SGHVS and FNYEAQ. V lost 1 base, J lost 0 bases, and 11 bases stayed unmatched. CDR3 protein: CASSLGRQGAPNQETQYF. The CDR3 DNA reads as TGTGCCAGCAGCTTAGGGAGACAGGGAGCTCCGAACCAAGAGACCCAGTACTTC.

This CDR3 reads CASSLSRVNGEQYF. CDR3 coding DNA: TGTGCCAGCAGCTTATCCAGGGTAAATGGCGAGCAGTACTTC. This sequence joins TRBV5-6 and TRBJ2-7; D is perhaps TRBD1 (5 bases). CDR3 length: 14 amino acids. V dropped 2 bases and J dropped 6 bases, with 15 bases sitting between them. Germline CDR1 SGHDT, CDR2 YYEEEE.

This clone is a singleton in its sample. The CDR3 protein is CASSPQGLNTEAFF. CDR3 in DNA: TGTGCCAGCAGTCCTCAGGGATTGAACACTGAAGCTTTCTTT. This rearrangement joins TRBV27 to TRBJ1-1; a possible D gene is TRBD1 (5 bases). Per the germline V gene, CDR1 is MNHEY and CDR2 is SMNVEV (reference sequence). V was trimmed by 5 bases and J by 0 bases, leaving 10 bases between them. There are 14 residues in the CDR3.

This clone appeared a few times. The chain couples TRBV7-9 to TRBJ1-4, with unresolved D. V shed 5 bases and J shed 5 bases, with 15 bases lying between them. CDR1 SEHNR and CDR2 FQNEAQ come from the germline V gene (reference sequence). This CDR3 region has 15 residues. CDR3 in amino acids: CASSLPRGGNEKLFF. As DNA, the CDR3 is TGTGCCAGCAGCCTCCCCCGTGGAGGCAATGAAAAACTGTTTTTT.